The 31 T cell receptor beta chains in this list originate from one sample, sequenced in a study of early T cells in non-severe SARS-CoV-2 infection. TCRdb re-called the 5' RACE reads with MiXCR, one entry per CDR3 protein. This sample carries about 40,000 distinct CDR3 sequences, around a quarter of them seen once, and the ten largest clones take around 4.6%. The sample here was whole blood, taken at baseline. The receptors were gathered from an adult who was a healthcare worker with PCR-confirmed SARS-CoV-2 infection or an uninfected control (not recorded which).

The chain combines TRBV6-5 with TRBJ1-4; D is unclear. Germline V lookup: CDR1 MNHEY, CDR2 SVGAGI. Trimming removed 2 bases from V and 8 bases from J, with 12 bases in between. This CDR3 has 14 amino acids. The CDR3 sequence: CASSYRAGEEKLFF. The DNA for the CDR3 is TGTGCCAGCAGTTACAGGGCAGGAGAAGAAAAACTGTTTTTT.

The gene calls are TRBV30 and TRBJ2-7; D is undetermined. CDR1 and CDR2 (germline): GTSNPN, SVGIG (reference sequence). Trimming shortened V by 0 bases and J by 3 bases, and 9 bases separated the two germline ends. This CDR3 region has 13 residues. The CDR3 nucleotides read TGTGCCTGGAGTGTATCCGTGTTCTACGAGCAGTACTTC. It codes for CAWSVSVFYEQYF.

The rearrangement uses TRBV5-1 and TRBJ2-7; 8 nucleotides align to TRBD1. This CDR3 spans 15 amino acids. The V and J ends lost 0 bases and 0 bases, in that order; junction bases with no gene match: 2. Germline V lookup: CDR1 SGHRS, CDR2 YFSETQ. The CDR3 DNA is TGCGCCAGCAGCTTGGGACAGGGGAGCTCCTACGAGCAGTACTTC. Its translation is CASSLGQGSSYEQYF.

This clonotype was seen more than once but under ten times. J is TRBJ1-5 and V is TRBV12-3 or TRBV12-4, with TRBD1 as a possible D gene (6 bases). Deletions cut 5 bases from V and 4 bases from J, with 15 bases between. The CDR3 extends over 15 amino acids. CDR3 sequence (DNA): TGTGCCAGCAGTCCGGGTAGGGGGGCGAATCAGCCCCAGCATTTT. Translated, it gives CASSPGRGANQPQHF.

The table lists this clonotype with many counts. The V call is TRBV2, the J call TRBJ2-2; D ambiguous. V dropped 8 bases and J dropped 6 bases, with 10 bases sitting between them. This CDR3 is 12 amino acids long. Germline CDR1 is SNHLY and CDR2 is FYNNEI. The CDR3 loop is CASPMPSGELFF. CDR3 coding DNA: TGTGCCAGCCCAATGCCGTCCGGGGAGCTGTTTTTT.

The chain is built from TRBV7-2 and TRBJ2-7; 13 bases fit TRBD2. V dropped 1 base and J dropped 9; count of bases not matched to a gene: 0. The V gene's germline CDR1 is SGHTA and CDR2 FQGNSA. The CDR3 extends over 13 amino acids. The CDR3 region is CASSLGTSGGQYF. Here the CDR3 DNA reads TGTGCCAGCAGCTTAGGGACTAGCGGGGGGCAGTACTTC.

This clonotype was observed a handful of times. The chain joins TRBV6-2 or TRBV6-3 to TRBJ2-2; a weak D match, TRBD1 (6 bases). V was clipped by 2 bases and J by 2 bases, with 12 bases between them. Germline assignment: CDR1 MNHEY and CDR2 SVGEGT. CDR3 size: 16 residues. Here the CDR3 DNA reads TGTGCCAGCAGTTACCGCCAGGGGTATAACACCGGGGAGCTGTTTTTT. Its translation is CASSYRQGYNTGELFF.

V is TRBV7-2 and J is TRBJ2-6; 7 bases agree with TRBD1. J lost 2 bases, V lost 6 bases, and 4 bases had no gene match. From germline, CDR1 is SGHTA and CDR2 FQGNSA. The length of the CDR3 is 15 residues. CDR3 protein: CASRPGQAGANVLTF. CDR3 coding DNA: TGTGCCAGCAGACCCGGACAGGCTGGGGCCAACGTCCTGACTTTC.

This chain joins TRBV11-3 and TRBJ2-2; D is uncertain. CDR3 length: 14 residues. Germline CDR1 is SGHNT and CDR2 is YENEEA. V lost 1 base, J lost 7 bases, and 10 bases lay in between. The CDR3 DNA reads TGTGCCAGCAGCTTAGGGGCCTCGAGCGGGGAGCTGTTTTTT. It encodes CASSLGASSGELFF.

The chain uses TRBV10-1 and TRBJ2-3; D gene uncertain. The CDR3 is 15 residues long. Germline V gene sequence: CDR1 WNHNN, CDR2 SYGVQD (reference sequence). V was trimmed by 0 bases and J by 2 bases, leaving 9 bases between them. CDR3 nucleotide sequence: TGCGCCAGCAGTGAGTCGACCACGGCCACAGATACGCAGTATTTT. This sequence encodes CASSESTTATDTQYF.

Many counts were recorded for this clonotype. This rearrangement joins TRBV7-2 to TRBJ1-5, with no clear D. This CDR3 comprises 15 residues. The germline V gene encodes CDR1 SGHTA and CDR2 FQGNSA. Trimming took off 1 base at V and 3 bases at J, with 10 bases between the two ends. As DNA, the CDR3 is TGTGCCAGCAGCTTAGATACGGGAACCAATCAGCCCCAGCATTTT. Protein product: CASSLDTGTNQPQHF.

This sequence joins TRBV6-6 and TRBJ1-2, with D possibly matching TRBD1 (5 bases). Trimming pared 0 bases from V and 2 bases from J, leaving 16 bases between. Germline values: CDR1 MNHNY, CDR2 SVGAGI (reference sequence). The CDR3 covers 17 residues. CDR3 in amino acids: CASSYSISAGTNYGYTF. The DNA of the CDR3 is TGTGCCAGCAGTTACTCGATATCGGCAGGGACCAACTATGGCTACACCTTC.

This clonotype was detected only a few times. The chain couples TRBV6-6 to TRBJ1-5; weak D call: TRBD1 (5 bases). CDR3 length: 17 amino acids. CDR1 is MNHNY, CDR2 SVGAGI, per germline (reference sequence). V was clipped by 0 bases and J by 1 base, with 13 bases between them. The CDR3 DNA follows: TGTGCCAGCAGTTACTCGATCGGGGCTCTAAGCAATCAGCCCCAGCATTTT. Translation: CASSYSIGALSNQPQHF.

There are many counts of this clonotype. The chain carries TRBV6-2 or TRBV6-3 and TRBJ2-4; D tentatively reads TRBD1 or TRBD2 (5 bases each). From germline, CDR1 is MNHEY and CDR2 SVGEGT. The CDR3 runs 16 residues. V was clipped by 2 bases and J by 1 base, with 12 bases between them. The CDR3 sequence: CASSYGPEGAKNIQYF. CDR3 sequence (DNA): TGTGCCAGCAGTTACGGTCCTGAGGGGGCCAAAAACATTCAGTACTTC.

This clonotype was picked up a small number of times. The DNA of the CDR3 is TGTGCCAGCAGTTACGACAGCTCTGGGGCCAACGTCCTGACTTTC. It encodes CASSYDSSGANVLTF. This sequence joins TRBV6-6 and TRBJ2-6; D is possibly TRBD1 (5 bases). Germline CDR1 reads MNHNY; CDR2 reads SVGAGI (reference sequence). V was pared by 2 bases and J by 0 bases, with 5 bases between. The CDR3 spans 15 residues.

Only a few counts were recorded for this clonotype. The chain links TRBV3-1 to TRBJ2-7, with D unclear. The CDR3 runs to 12 residues. The germline V gene has CDR1 LGHDT and CDR2 YNNKEL (reference sequence). V lost 1 base and J lost 3, with 4 bases in between. The CDR3 sequence: CASSQGYYEQYF. In nucleotides, the CDR3 is TGTGCCAGCAGCCAAGGGTACTACGAGCAGTACTTC.

V and J are TRBV6-5 and TRBJ2-5, with D maybe TRBD1 (6 bases). With 9 bases removed from V and 4 bases from J, the gap between germline ends came to 9 bases. From germline, CDR1 is MNHEY and CDR2 SVGAGI. This CDR3 has 11 residues. Written as DNA, the CDR3 is TGTGCCAGTTCCAGGGGAGAGACCCAGTACTTC. It specifies CASSRGETQYF.

The V call is TRBV7-9, the J call TRBJ2-1; D remains ambiguous. CDR1 is SEHNR, CDR2 FQNEAQ, per germline (reference sequence). V was clipped by 3 bases and J by 9 bases, with 6 bases between them. The CDR3 has 11 amino acids. CDR3 bases: TGTGCCAGCAGCTTGCTGGGTGAGCAGTTCTTC. Amino acid sequence: CASSLLGEQFF. Complete variable domain (other parts from reference TRBV7-9 and TRBJ2-1): DTGVSQNPRHKITKRGQNVTFRCDPISEHNRLYWYRQTLGQGPEFLTYFQNEAQLEKSRLLSDRFSAERPKGSFSTLEIQRTEQGDSAMYLCASSLLGEQFFGPGTRLTVL.

This clonotype has just a few counts. The chain carries TRBV7-6 and TRBJ2-3; D is unclear. CDR1 SGHVS and CDR2 FNYEAQ come from the germline V gene. V lost 5 bases and J lost 4, with 16 bases in between. The length of the CDR3 is 15 residues. The CDR3 coding sequence is TGTGCCAGCAGCCCGACTGTACCCGGGCCAGATACGCAGTATTTT. This encodes CASSPTVPGPDTQYF.

The J gene is TRBJ2-3, the V gene TRBV20-1; 11 positions match TRBD2. The CDR3 extends over 15 amino acids. J lost 2 bases, V lost 6 bases, and 7 bases had no gene match. Germline lookup yields CDR1 DFQATT and CDR2 SNEGSKA (reference sequence). Here the CDR3 DNA reads TGCAGTGCCTTCCGGACTAGCGGGTTCACAGATACGCAGTATTTT. This translates into CSAFRTSGFTDTQYF.

The chain is built from TRBV10-3 and TRBJ2-1, with D possibly being TRBD2 (6 bases). V was cut by 5 bases and J by 7 bases, with 15 bases left in between. CDR3 size: 14 residues. CDR1 and CDR2 from the germline V gene are ENHRY and SYGVKD. In DNA, the CDR3 is TGTGCCATCAGTCGGGGGTCCTCAGGGAATGAGCAGTTCTTC. It is translated as CAISRGSSGNEQFF.

The chain has TRBV5-1 and TRBJ2-3, with D hard to call. The CDR3 covers 14 residues. Germline V gene sequence: CDR1 SGHRS, CDR2 YFSETQ. Trimming cost V 5 bases and J 6 bases, with 16 bases left between them. The CDR3 coding sequence is TGCGCCAGCAGAGGGCAGTCGTTCGGGGATACGCAGTATTTT. This sequence encodes CASRGQSFGDTQYF.

The rearrangement joins TRBV5-6 to TRBJ2-7; 7 positions agree with TRBD2. Trimming cost V 1 base and J 6 bases; bases outside gene matches: 7. This CDR3 spans 14 amino acids. The germline gives CDR1 SGHDT, CDR2 YYEEEE. CDR3: CASSLTGREGEQYF. The CDR3 nucleotides read TGTGCCAGCAGCTTGACGGGCAGGGAGGGCGAGCAGTACTTC.

The chain is built from TRBV6-2 or TRBV6-3 and TRBJ2-2; the D gene is possibly TRBD1 (7 bases). The germline V and J ends were trimmed by 6 bases and 4 bases, with 27 bases remaining between them. The CDR3 extends over 19 amino acids. CDR1 is MNHEY, CDR2 SVGEGT, per germline. Here the CDR3 reads CASRTAGAGGTSGTGELFF. CDR3 in DNA: TGTGCCAGCAGAACCGCCGGGGCAGGGGGGACATCGGGCACCGGGGAGCTGTTTTTT.

V and J are TRBV12-3 or TRBV12-4 and TRBJ2-3, with D possibly matching TRBD2 (6 bases). There are 14 residues in the CDR3. V was cut by 6 bases and J by 3 bases, with 13 bases left in between. The CDR3 region has the DNA TGTGCCAGCAGCCCCGGGACTCTTACAGATACGCAGTATTTT. It is translated as CASSPGTLTDTQYF.

The rearrangement links TRBV7-9 to TRBJ2-7; no reliable D call. The V and J ends lost 5 bases and 3 bases respectively, with 5 bases between them. Germline loops: CDR1 SEHNR, CDR2 FQNEAQ (reference sequence). The CDR3 has 11 amino acids. The CDR3, as DNA: TGTGCCAGCAGCCTGAACTACGAGCAGTACTTC. Its protein product is CASSLNYEQYF.

CDR3 loop: CASTIHGPEQFF. The CDR3 DNA sequence: TGTGCCAGCACCATCCACGGGCCTGAGCAGTTCTTC. The chain joins TRBV6-1 to TRBJ2-1, with D unclear. Germline CDR1 reads MNHNS; CDR2 reads SASEGT. This CDR3 is 12 amino acids long. Trimming pared 7 bases from V and 9 bases from J, leaving 13 bases between.

This clonotype appeared a few times. The rearrangement links TRBV20-1 to TRBJ1-1; maybe TRBD1 (5 bases). Germline-derived CDR1 and CDR2 are DFQATT and SNEGSKA (reference sequence). The V and J ends lost 8 bases and 5 bases respectively, with 15 bases between them. This CDR3 is 12 amino acids long. CDR3 amino acids: CSISRGETEAFF. The CDR3, as DNA: TGCAGTATATCCCGGGGCGAGACTGAAGCTTTCTTT.

The V call is TRBV14, the J call TRBJ2-3; 11 nucleotides line up with TRBD2. CDR3 size: 16 residues. The junction had 6 bases not matched to a gene; V was cut back by 2 bases and J by 5 bases. Per germline, CDR1 SGHDN and CDR2 FVKESK. CDR3 in amino acids: CASSQLTSGTVDTQYF. CDR3 DNA sequence: TGTGCCAGCAGCCAACTGACTAGCGGGACGGTAGATACGCAGTATTTT. Looking up the rest from reference TRBV14 and TRBJ2-3 gives the full variable domain: EAGVTQFPSHSVIEKGQTVTLRCDPISGHDNLYWYRRVMGKEIKFLLHFVKESKQDESGMPNNRFLAERTGGTYSTLKVQPAELEDSGVYFCASSQLTSGTVDTQYFGPGTRLTVL.

This clonotype was counted between two and nine times. The V gene is TRBV25-1, the J gene TRBJ2-7, with D uncertain. The CDR3 contains 13 residues. Germline V gives CDR1 MGHDK, CDR2 SYGVNS. Trimming cost V 3 bases and J 5 bases, with 11 bases left between them. CDR3 residues: CASSDPGPHEQYF. The CDR3 DNA reads as TGTGCCAGCAGTGACCCTGGACCCCACGAGCAGTACTTC.

V usage is TRBV7-6 and J usage is TRBJ2-7; a weak D match, TRBD1 (5 bases). The CDR3 consists of 14 residues. The V and J ends lost 0 bases and 3 bases respectively, with 9 bases between them. Per the germline V gene, CDR1 is SGHVS and CDR2 is FNYEAQ. The CDR3 loop reads CASSLAAQGYEQYF. The CDR3 nucleotides are TGTGCCAGCAGCTTAGCGGCCCAGGGCTACGAGCAGTACTTC.